This TCR beta chain appears in the sequencing data of a study of shared clonotypes between healthy human individuals (dated by TCRdb to the early 2020s). General notes on the study: The cohort comprised a couple of women and a few men aged 18 to 49 years. Per donor, three plates each were used for CD4 naive and CD4 memory, two for CD8 naive, and one for CD8 memory. The study deeply sequenced blood TCR repertoires of about five healthy adults to estimate repertoire size and the extent of clonotype sharing between individuals. To increase sequencing depth and limit assay-specific biases, different laboratories used diverse techniques to prepare libraries and sequence TCR repertoires. Between about 0.8 and 8.9 billion PBMCs per donor were obtained by leukapheresis.

Overall results and qualifications from the work: Incomplete sequencing was indicated by rarefaction of sorted-subset datasets, despite the large sequencing depth. Higher generation probabilities were observed for clonotypes shared by all four sorted-subset donors than for non-shared clonotypes. Across a handful of donors, roughly 5% of naive CD4, 3% to 4% of naive CD8, approximately 2.5% of memory CD4, and roughly 0.4% of memory CD8 clonotypes were shared. Because the study included a small number of donors, the genetic and exposure-history diversity represented was limited. Estimated clonotype richness was generally larger for naive than for memory subsets. Sampling was limited to blood, and TCR repertoires in tissue likely differ from TCR repertoires in blood. Based on pairwise subsampling, the degree of clonotype sharing among donors was expected to be affected by sequencing depth.

In its sample, this clone was seen a few times. Its recognized antigen is unknown. The record has no base qualities; no much larger clone is one base away. V ends up 3 bases short and J 2 bases short, with an unmatched junction base count of 1. The CDR3 goes from the cysteine to the phenylalanine over 13 residues. Left in the record is the CDR3 DNA by itself, 39 bases read in frame from the first base. CDR1 and CDR2 are read off the germline V gene (reference sequence) as GTSNPN and SVGIG. Donors were healthy HIV-negative adults with no recently reported acute infections or vaccinations. Every donor was a Caucasian adult residing in Nashville, Tennessee, USA. CD4+ T cells were enriched by magnetic negative selection, after which naive cells were positively selected on CD45RA and the negative fraction was taken as the memory subset. Blood was obtained by leukapheresis, after which PBMCs were separated by Ficoll-Histopaque density gradient centrifugation and cryopreserved in liquid nitrogen vapor phase. Purity and quantity of every magnetically sorted T cell population were checked by analytical flow cytometry. Genomic DNA was isolated from every sorted fraction and measured by UV absorbance on a Nanodrop 2000c.

TCR CDR3 regions were amplified from genomic DNA by multiplex PCR using the deep immunoSEQ assay. Extracted genomic DNA from each cell subset was spread evenly across all wells of several immunoSEQ 96-well plates, with each plate serving as a replicate. Each replicate PCR for sorted subsets received about 210 ng genomic DNA, equal to roughly 30,000 T cell genomes. The purified libraries were quantified using a Qubit 3.0 fluorometer, sized with a Bioanalyzer 2100, and then quantified again using the KAPA Library Quantification kit. Each immunoSEQ 96-well plate was sequenced on its own single-read 150-cycle Illumina NextSeq 550 flow cell. In the authors' own workflow: The immunoSEQ output contained only junctional sequences without quality scores, so filtering could not match that applied to full-length reads. To assign V/J genes and CDR3, sequences were annotated using PyIR, a Python wrapper for IgBLAST v1.9, with IMGT germline references. Reads were filtered out if the reads had weak V/J assignments (E-value above 1e-6), no CDR3, stop codons, out-of-frame junctions, or ambiguous translated residues. V3J clonotypes were defined as sequences sharing the same inferred V gene, J gene, and CDR3 amino acid sequence. The percentage overlap between two repertoires was calculated by dividing the number of shared unique clonotypes by the size of the smaller repertoire. Richness of each repertoire was evaluated using RTK rarefaction, the Chao1 estimator, and Recon v2.1 estimates of unobserved clonotypes. OLGA was used to compute generation probabilities for all TCRbeta clonotypes that the gDNA method yielded from a handful of donors. The table comes from immuneACCESS by way of TCRdb, which keeps in-frame sequences with V and J called. Part of the clones is missing from these tables; in studies checked, under half for an unresolved V gene and the rest for unknown reasons. Clone size and V and J calls were adopted from that table, with D and trimming inferred from the DNA. The sample has hundreds of thousands of clones on record, more than 70% of them singletons. More than 1.5% of the sample rests with the top ten.

This receptor was identified in a woman aged 25-40 years in good health. Sequencing used memory CD4+ T cells sorted from blood. The meaning of the sample's cell subset or site label: CD45RA-negative fraction. The chain links TRBV30 with TRBJ2-3; TRBD2 lines up with 8 middle nucleotides. The CDR3 region reads CAWSGRATDTQYF. Read as DNA, the sequence is TGTGCCTGGAGCGGGAGGGCCACAGATACGCAGTATTTT.